The sequence of this T cell receptor (beta chain) was determined in a study of blood T cells in healthy people across ages. About the research overall: Template switching recovered approximately one barcoded beta molecule for every two T cells.

A J-beta primer mix and a sample-barcoded 5' primer were used in a second PCR of about 7 to 12 cycles. TCRdb used MiXCR to reprocess the 5' RACE reads, holding one entry per CDR3 protein. This repertoire shows some 1.8 million distinct CDR3 sequences, around 42% found once; its top ten account for roughly 23%. Trimming stripped 2 bases from V and 8 bases from J, with 18 bases between. CDR3 size: 14 residues. CDR1 is DFQATT, CDR2 SNEGSKA, per germline (reference sequence). The material sequenced was blood. V gene TRBV20-1 combines with J gene TRBJ1-1, with D perhaps TRBD1 (6 bases). The clonotype comes from a human donor in good health. CDR3: CSARRLRGNEEAFF. The CDR3 DNA sequence: TGCAGTGCTAGAAGACTCAGGGGAAATGAGGAAGCTTTCTTT.